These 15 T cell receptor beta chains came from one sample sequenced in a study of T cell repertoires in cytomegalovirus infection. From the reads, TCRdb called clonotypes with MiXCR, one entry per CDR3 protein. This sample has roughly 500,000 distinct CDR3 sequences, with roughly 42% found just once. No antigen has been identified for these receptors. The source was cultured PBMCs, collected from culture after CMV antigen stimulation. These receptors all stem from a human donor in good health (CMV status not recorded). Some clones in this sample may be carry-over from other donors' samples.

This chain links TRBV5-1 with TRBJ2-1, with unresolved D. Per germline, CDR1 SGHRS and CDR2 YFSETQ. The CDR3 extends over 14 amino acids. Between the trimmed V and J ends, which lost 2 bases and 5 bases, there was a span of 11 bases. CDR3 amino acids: CASSFLSGNNEQFF. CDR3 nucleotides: TGCGCCAGCAGCTTCTTATCCGGAAACAATGAGCAGTTCTTC.

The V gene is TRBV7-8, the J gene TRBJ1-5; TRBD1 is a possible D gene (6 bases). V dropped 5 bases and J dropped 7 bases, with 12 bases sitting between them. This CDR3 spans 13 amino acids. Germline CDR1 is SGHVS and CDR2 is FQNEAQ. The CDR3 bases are TGTGCCAGCAGCGTCAACAGGGAACAGCCCCAGCATTTT. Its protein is CASSVNREQPQHF.

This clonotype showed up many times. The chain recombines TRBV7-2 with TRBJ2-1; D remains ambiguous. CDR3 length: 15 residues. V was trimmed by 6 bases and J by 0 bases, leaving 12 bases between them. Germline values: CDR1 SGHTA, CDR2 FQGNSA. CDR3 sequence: CASRVSSSSYNEQFF. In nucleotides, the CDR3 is TGTGCCAGCAGAGTCAGTTCTAGCTCCTACAATGAGCAGTTCTTC. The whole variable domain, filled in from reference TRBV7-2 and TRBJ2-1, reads GAGVSQSPSNKVTEKGKDVELRCDPISGHTALYWYRQSLGQGLEFLIYFQGNSAPDKSGLPSDRFSAERTGGSVSTLTIQRTQQEDSAVYLCASRVSSSSYNEQFFGPGTRLTVL.

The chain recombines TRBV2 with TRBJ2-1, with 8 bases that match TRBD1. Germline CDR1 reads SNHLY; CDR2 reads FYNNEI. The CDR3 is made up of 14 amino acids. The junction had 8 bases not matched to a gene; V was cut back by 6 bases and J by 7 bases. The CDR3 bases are TGTGCCAGCAGCGGACAGGGCCAGGTGAATGAGCAGTTCTTC. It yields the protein CASSGQGQVNEQFF.

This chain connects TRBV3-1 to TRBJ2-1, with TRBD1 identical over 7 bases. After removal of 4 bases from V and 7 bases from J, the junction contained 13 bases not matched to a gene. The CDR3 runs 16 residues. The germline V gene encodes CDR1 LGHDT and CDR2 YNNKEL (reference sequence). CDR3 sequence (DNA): TGTGCCAGCAGCCTGGGCGGTAAGGGGGCGAGTAATGAGCAGTTCTTC. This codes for CASSLGGKGASNEQFF.

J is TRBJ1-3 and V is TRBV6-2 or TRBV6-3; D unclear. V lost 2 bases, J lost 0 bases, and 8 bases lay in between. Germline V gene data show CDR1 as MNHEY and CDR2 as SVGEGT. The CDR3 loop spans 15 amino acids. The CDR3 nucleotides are TGTGCCAGCAGTTACGGTCGGAACTCTGGAAACACCATATATTTT. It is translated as CASSYGRNSGNTIYF.

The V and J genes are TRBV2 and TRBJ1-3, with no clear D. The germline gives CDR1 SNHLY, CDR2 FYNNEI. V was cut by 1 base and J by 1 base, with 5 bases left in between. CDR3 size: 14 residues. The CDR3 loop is CASSEVGSGNTIYF. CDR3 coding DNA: TGTGCCAGCAGTGAAGTGGGGTCTGGAAACACCATATATTTT.

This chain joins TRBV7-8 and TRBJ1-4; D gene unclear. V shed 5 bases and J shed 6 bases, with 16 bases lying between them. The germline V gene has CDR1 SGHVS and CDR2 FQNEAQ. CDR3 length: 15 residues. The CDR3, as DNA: TGTGCCAGCAGCCCGGTCCGGGGAACGGATGAAAAACTGTTTTTT. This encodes CASSPVRGTDEKLFF.

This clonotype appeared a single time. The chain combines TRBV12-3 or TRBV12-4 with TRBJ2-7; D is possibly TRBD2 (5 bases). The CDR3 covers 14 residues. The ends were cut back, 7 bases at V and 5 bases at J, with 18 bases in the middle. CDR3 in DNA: TGTGCCAGCACCCTACTAGGGCTTTCCCACGAGCAGTACTTC. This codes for CASTLLGLSHEQYF.

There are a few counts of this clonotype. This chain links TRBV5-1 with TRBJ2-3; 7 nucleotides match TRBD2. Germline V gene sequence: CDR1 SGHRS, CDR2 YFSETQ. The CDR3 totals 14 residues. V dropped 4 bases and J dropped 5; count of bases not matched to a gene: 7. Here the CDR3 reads CASSPSGARDTQYF. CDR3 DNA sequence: TGCGCCAGCAGCCCCAGCGGGGCGAGAGATACGCAGTATTTT.

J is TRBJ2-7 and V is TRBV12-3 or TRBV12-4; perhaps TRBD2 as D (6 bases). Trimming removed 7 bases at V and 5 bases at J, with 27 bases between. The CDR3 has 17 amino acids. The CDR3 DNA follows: TGTGCCAGCATCAAGCCTAGACAGCGGGCTTCTTCCCACGAGCAGTACTTC. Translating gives CASIKPRQRASSHEQYF.

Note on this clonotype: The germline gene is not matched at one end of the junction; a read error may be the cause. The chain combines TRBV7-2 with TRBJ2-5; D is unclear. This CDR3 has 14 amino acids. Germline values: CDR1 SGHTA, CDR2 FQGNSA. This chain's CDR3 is CASSLGPNQETQYF. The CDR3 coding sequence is TGTGCCAGCAGCTTAGGTCCCAACCAGGAGACCCAGTACTTC.

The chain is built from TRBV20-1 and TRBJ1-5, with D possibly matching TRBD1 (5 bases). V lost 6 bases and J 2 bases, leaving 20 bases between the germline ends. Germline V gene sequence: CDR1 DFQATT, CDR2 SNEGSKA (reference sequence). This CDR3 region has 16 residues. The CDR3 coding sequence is TGCAGTGCCCCCCGGCCCGGGGCGGGAGGCAATCAGCCCCAGCATTTT. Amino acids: CSAPRPGAGGNQPQHF.

Written as DNA, the CDR3 is TGCGCCAGCAGCTTGGACACCTCTAACTATGGCTACACCTTC. As protein: CASSLDTSNYGYTF. The V and J genes are TRBV5-1 and TRBJ1-2, with no clear D. The V gene's germline CDR1 is SGHRS and CDR2 YFSETQ. V was pared by 0 bases and J by 0 bases, with 6 bases between. The CDR3 runs 14 residues.

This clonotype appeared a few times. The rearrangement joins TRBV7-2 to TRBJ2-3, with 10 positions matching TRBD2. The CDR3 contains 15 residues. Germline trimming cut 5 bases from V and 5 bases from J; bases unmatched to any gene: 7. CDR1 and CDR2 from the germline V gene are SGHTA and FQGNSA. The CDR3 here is CASSLGRTSGDTQYF. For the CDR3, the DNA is TGTGCCAGCAGCCTTGGGAGGACTAGCGGAGATACGCAGTATTTT.